This record looks at one T cell receptor (beta chain) sequence and its context. This sample was taken from a study of blood T cell repertoires in COVID-19. There are 15 residues in the CDR3. In germline, CDR1 is SGHNT, CDR2 YYREEE (reference sequence). With 1 base clipped from V and 6 bases from J, the junction kept 2 bases outside the gene matches. Clones were sequenced by immunoSEQ multiplex PCR, and TCRdb holds only the in-frame ones, with some missing. This table has approximately 170,000 clones, roughly 88% appearing once. The clonotype comes from a woman in her late teens or twenties who had recovered from COVID-19. Input material: PBMCs or T cells enriched from blood (not recorded which). This chain connects TRBV5-4 to TRBJ1-4, with 11 positions matching TRBD1. DNA for the CDR3: TGTGCCAGCAGCTTGTTGGGACAGGGGGATGAAAAACTGTTTTTT. Translated: CASSLLGQGDEKLFF.